This T cell receptor (beta chain) was obtained from a study of shared clonotypes between healthy human individuals. Study at large: The donor group consisted of a couple of women and three men, aged 18 to 49.

Between the trimmed V and J ends, which lost 4 bases and 0 bases, there was a span of 7 bases. This CDR3 is 15 amino acids long. Germline V gene sequence: CDR1 WNHNN, CDR2 SYGVQD (reference sequence). CD4+ cells underwent separation, giving CD45RA+ naive and CD45RA-negative memory subsets. This table comes from immunoSEQ multiplex PCR, and its TCRdb copy is limited to in-frame clones, with some not included. The sample consists of some 2,400,000 clones, almost 96% of them appearing once. This clone was picked up one time. This chain links TRBV10-1 with TRBJ2-6, with TRBD1 as a possible D gene (6 bases). The receptor was derived from a man between 18 and 35 years old in good health. Sequences were obtained from naive CD4+ T cells sorted from blood. As for subset: CD45RA+ positively selected. The CDR3 sequence: CASSGQDSGANVLTF. The CDR3 nucleotides are TGCGCCAGCAGTGGACAGGACTCTGGGGCCAACGTCCTGACTTTC.